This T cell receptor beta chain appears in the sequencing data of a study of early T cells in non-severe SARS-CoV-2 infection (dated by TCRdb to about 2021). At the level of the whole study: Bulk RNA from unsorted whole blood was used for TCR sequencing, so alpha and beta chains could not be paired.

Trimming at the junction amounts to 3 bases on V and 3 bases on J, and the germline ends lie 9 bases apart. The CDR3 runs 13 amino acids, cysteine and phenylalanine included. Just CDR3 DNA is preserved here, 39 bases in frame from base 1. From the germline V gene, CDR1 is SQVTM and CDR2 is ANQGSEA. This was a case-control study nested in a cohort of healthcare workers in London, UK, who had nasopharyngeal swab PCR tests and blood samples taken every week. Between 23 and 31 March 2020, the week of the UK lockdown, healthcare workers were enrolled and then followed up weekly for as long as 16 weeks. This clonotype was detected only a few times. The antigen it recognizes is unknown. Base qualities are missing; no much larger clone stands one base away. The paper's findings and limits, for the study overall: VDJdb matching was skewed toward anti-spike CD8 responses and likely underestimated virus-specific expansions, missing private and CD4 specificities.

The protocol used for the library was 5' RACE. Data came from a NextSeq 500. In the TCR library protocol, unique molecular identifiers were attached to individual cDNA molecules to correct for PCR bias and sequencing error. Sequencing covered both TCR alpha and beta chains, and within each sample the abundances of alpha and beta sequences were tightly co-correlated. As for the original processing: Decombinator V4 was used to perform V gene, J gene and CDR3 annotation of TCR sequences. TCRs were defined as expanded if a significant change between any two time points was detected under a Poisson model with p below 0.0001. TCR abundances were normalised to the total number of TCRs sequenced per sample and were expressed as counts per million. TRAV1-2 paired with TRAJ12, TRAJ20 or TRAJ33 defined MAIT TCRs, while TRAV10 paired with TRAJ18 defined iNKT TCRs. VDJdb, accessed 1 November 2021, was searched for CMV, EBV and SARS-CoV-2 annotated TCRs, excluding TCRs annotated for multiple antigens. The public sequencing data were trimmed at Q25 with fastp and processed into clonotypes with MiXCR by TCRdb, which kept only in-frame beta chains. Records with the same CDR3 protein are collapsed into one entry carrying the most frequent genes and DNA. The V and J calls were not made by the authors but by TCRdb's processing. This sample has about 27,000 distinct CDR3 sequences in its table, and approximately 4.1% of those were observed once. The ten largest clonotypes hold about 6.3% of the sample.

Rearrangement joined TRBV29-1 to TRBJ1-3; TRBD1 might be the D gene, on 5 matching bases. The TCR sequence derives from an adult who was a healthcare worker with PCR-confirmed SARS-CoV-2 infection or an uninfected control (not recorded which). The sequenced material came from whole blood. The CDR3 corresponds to CSVDRGDGNTIYF. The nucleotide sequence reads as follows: TGCAGCGTTGACCGGGGGGATGGAAACACCATATATTTT.